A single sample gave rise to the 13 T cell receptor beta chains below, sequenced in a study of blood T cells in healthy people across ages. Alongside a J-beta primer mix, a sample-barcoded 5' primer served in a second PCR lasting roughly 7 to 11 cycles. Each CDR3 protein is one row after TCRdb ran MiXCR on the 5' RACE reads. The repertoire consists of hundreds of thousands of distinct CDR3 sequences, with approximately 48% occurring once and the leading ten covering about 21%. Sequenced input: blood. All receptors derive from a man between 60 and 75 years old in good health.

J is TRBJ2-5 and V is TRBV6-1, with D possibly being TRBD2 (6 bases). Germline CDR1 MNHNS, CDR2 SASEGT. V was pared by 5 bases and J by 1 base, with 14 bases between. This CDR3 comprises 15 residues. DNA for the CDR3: TGTGCCAGCAGTCCCAGTGTGGGGGGCCAAGAGACCCAGTACTTC. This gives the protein CASSPSVGGQETQYF.

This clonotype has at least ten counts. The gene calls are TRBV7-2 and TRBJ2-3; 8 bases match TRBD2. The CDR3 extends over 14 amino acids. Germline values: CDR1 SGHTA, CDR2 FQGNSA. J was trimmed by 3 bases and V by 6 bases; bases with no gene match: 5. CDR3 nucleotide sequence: TGTGCCAGCAGTTCAGGACTAGCTACAGATACGCAGTATTTT. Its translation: CASSSGLATDTQYF. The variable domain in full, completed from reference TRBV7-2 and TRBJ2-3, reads GAGVSQSPSNKVTEKGKDVELRCDPISGHTALYWYRQSLGQGLEFLIYFQGNSAPDKSGLPSDRFSAERTGGSVSTLTIQRTQQEDSAVYLCASSSGLATDTQYFGPGTRLTVL.

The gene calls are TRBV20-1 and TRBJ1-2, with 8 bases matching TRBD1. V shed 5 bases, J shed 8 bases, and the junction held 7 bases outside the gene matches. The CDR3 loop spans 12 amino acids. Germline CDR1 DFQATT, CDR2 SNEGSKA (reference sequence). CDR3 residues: CSASHRGCGYTF. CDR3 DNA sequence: TGCAGTGCTTCCCACAGGGGGTGCGGCTACACCTTC.

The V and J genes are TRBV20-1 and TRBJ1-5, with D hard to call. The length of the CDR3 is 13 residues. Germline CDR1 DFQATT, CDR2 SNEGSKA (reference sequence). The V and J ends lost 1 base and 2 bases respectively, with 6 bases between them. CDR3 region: CSARVDGNQPQHF. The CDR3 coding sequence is TGCAGTGCTAGAGTTGACGGCAATCAGCCCCAGCATTTT.

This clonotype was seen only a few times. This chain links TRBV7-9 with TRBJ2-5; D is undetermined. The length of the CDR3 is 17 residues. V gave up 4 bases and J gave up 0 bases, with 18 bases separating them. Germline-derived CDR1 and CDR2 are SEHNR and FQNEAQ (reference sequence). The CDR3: CASSYYPPRDYQETQYF. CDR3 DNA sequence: TGTGCCAGCAGCTACTATCCACCCCGAGATTACCAAGAGACCCAGTACTTC.

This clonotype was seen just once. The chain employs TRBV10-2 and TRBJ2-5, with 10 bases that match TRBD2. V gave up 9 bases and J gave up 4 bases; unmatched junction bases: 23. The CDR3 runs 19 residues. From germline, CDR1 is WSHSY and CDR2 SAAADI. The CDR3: CASGSETPLSGGALETQYF. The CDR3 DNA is TGCGCCAGTGGTAGTGAAACCCCGTTAAGCGGGGGGGCCTTAGAGACCCAGTACTTC.

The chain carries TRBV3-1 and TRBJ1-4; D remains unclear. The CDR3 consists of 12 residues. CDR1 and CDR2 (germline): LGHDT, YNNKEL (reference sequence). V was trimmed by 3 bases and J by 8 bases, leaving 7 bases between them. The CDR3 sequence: CASSQAPEKLFF. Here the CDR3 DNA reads TGTGCCAGCAGCCAGGCCCCCGAAAAACTGTTTTTT.

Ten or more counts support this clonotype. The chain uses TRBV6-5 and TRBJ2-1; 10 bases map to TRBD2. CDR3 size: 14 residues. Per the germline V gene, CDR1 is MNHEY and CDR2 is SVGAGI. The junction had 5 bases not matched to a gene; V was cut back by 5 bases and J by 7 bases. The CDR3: CASSLAGVTNEQFF. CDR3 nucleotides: TGTGCCAGCAGTCTAGCGGGGGTTACGAATGAGCAGTTCTTC.

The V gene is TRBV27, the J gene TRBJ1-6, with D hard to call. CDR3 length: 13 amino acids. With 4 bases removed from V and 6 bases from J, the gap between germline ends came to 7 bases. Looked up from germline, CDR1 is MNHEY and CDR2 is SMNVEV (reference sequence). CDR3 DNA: TGTGCCAGCAGTTCCTTCGGTAATTCACCCCTCCACTTT. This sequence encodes CASSSFGNSPLHF.

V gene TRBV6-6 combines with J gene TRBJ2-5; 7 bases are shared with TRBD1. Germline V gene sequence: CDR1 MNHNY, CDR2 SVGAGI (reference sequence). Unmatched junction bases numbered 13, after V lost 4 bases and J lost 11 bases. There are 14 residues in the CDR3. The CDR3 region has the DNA TGTGCCAGCAGTTCACAGGGGACAGTAAATGAGCAGTACTTC. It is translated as CASSSQGTVNEQYF.

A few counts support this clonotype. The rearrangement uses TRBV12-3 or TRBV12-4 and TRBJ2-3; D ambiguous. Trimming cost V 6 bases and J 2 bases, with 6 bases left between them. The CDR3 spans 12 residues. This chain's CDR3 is CASRFNTDTQYF. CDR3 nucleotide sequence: TGTGCCAGCAGATTTAACACAGATACGCAGTATTTT.

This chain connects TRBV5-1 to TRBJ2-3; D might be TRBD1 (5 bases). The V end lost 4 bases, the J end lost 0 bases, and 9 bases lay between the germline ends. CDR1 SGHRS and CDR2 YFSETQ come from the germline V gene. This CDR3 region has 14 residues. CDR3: CASSGRQSTDTQYF. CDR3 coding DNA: TGCGCCAGCAGCGGCCGACAGAGCACAGATACGCAGTATTTT.

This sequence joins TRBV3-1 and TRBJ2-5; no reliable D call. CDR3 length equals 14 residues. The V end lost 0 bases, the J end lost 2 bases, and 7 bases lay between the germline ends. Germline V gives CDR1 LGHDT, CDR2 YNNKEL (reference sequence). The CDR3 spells CASSQDLAQETQYF. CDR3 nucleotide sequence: TGTGCCAGCAGCCAAGATCTTGCTCAAGAGACCCAGTACTTC.